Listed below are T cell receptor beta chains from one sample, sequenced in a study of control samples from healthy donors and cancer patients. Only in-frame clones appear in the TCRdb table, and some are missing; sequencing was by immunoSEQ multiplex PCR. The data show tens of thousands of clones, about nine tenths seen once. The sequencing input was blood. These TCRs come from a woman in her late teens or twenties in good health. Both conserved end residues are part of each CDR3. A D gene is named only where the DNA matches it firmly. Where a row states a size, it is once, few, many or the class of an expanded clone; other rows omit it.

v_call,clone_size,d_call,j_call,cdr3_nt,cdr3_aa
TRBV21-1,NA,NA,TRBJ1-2,TGTGCCAGCAGCAAAGGGGACAGGGGAGAATTTGGCTACACCTTC,CASSKGDRGEFGYTF
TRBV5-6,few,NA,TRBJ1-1,TGTGCCAGCAGCGAGCCCGGGACGGTTAACACTGAAGCTTTCTTT,CASSEPGTVNTEAFF
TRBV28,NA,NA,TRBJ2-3,TGTGCCAGCAGTTCCCAGGGGGCGGGGGGTAGCACAGATACGCAGTATTTT,CASSSQGAGGSTDTQYF
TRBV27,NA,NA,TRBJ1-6,TGTGCCAGCAGCGTAAACCGGGGGAATTCACCCCTCCACTTT,CASSVNRGNSPLHF
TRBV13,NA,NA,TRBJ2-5,TGTGCCAGCAGCTTAATGCGGGAGACCCAGTACTTC,CASSLMRETQYF
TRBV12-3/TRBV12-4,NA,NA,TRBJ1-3,TGTGCCAGCAGTTTCTCAGTAAACACCATATATTTT,CASSFSVNTIYF
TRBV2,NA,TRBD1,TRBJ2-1,TGTGCCAGCAGTGAGCTGGGACAGGGGTTCGATGAGCAGTTCTTC,CASSELGQGFDEQFF
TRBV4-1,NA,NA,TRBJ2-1,TGCGCCAGCAGCCAAGTCGGGACTGAGATTTACAATGAGCAGTTCTTC,CASSQVGTEIYNEQFF
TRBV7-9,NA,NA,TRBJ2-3,TGTGCCAGCAAGCGGTTATCTCACACAGATACGCAGTATTTT,CASKRLSHTDTQYF
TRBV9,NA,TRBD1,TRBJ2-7,TGTGCCAGCAGCGCCCGGGACAGGGTTCCTTCCTACGAGCAGTACTTC,CASSARDRVPSYEQYF
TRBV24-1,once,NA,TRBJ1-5,TGTGCCACCAGTGAGGGGGGGAGCAATCAGCCCCAGCATTTT,CATSEGGSNQPQHF
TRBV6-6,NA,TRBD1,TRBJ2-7,TGTGCCAGCAGTGAGCCGGGACAGTACGAGCAGTACTTC,CASSEPGQYEQYF
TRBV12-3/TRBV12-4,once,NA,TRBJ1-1,TGTGCCAGCAGTTTCGGAGGGAGCGAAGCTTTCTTT,CASSFGGSEAFF
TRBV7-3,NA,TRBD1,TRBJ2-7,TGTGCCAGCAGCCCACTGACAGGGCAGCGTCAGCAGTACTTC,CASSPLTGQRQQYF
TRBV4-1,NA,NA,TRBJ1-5,TGCGCCAGCAGCCAAGTCTTAACTCGGGGGGATCAGCCCCAGCATTTT,CASSQVLTRGDQPQHF
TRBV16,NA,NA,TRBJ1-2,TGTGCCAGCAGCCAAGGAGGCGGAGATGGCTACACCTTC,CASSQGGGDGYTF
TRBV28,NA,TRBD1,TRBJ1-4,TGTGCCGCAAACTCCCGGACAGGCGGTAATGAAAAACTGTTTTTT,CAANSRTGGNEKLFF